This is a list of T cell receptor beta chains from one sample in a study of pediatric ulcerative colitis. Some clones are missing from TCRdb's copy, which holds only in-frame ones; the method was immunoSEQ multiplex PCR. The profile covers approximately 40,000 clones, with 75% appearing a single time and roughly 8.6% taken by the ten largest. Material: gut tissue. The origin of the receptors is a boy younger than 18 with severe ulcerative colitis. The CDR3 runs from the conserved cysteine through the conserved F or W. D genes are given only for firm matches. Clone sizes are given selectively: once, few, many, or a class where the clone is expanded.

size	D	J	V	CDR3	DNA
once	-	TRBJ2-2	TRBV5-6	CASSLWTANTGELFF	TGTGCCAGCAGCTTATGGACAGCAAACACCGGGGAGCTGTTTTTT
-	TRBD1	TRBJ1-2	TRBV29-1	CSVGGGDRFGWHGYTF	TGCAGCGTTGGAGGCGGGGACAGATTTGGGTGGCATGGCTACACCTTC
-	-	TRBJ2-3	TRBV9	CASSQGQGNTQYF	TGTGCCAGCAGCCAAGGGCAGGGGAATACGCAGTATTTT
once	-	TRBJ2-3	TRBV29-1	CSVLNNPGGTDTQYF	TGCAGCGTTCTAAACAACCCAGGGGGCACAGATACGCAGTATTTT
-	-	TRBJ1-1	TRBV6-5	CASSYSSPRANTEAFF	TGTGCCAGCAGTTACTCGTCCCCCAGGGCGAACACTGAAGCTTTCTTT
-	-	TRBJ2-1	TRBV4-1	CASSQGLVGGLYNEQFF	TGCGCCAGCAGCCAAGGTCTTGTGGGGGGCCTTTACAATGAGCAGTTCTTC
-	-	TRBJ1-4	TRBV28	CASSQQGSDEKLFF	TGTGCCAGCAGTCAACAGGGTAGTGATGAAAAACTGTTTTTT
-	TRBD2	TRBJ2-3	TRBV7-6	CASSFGGGPQDTQYF	TGTGCCAGCAGCTTCGGGGGGGGCCCCCAAGATACGCAGTATTTT
-	TRBD1	TRBJ1-2	TRBV30	CAWSATGTVYGYTF	TGTGCCTGGAGTGCAACTGGGACAGTCTATGGCTACACCTTC
-	-	TRBJ2-2	TRBV9	CASSDHKTSGGFTGELFF	TGTGCCAGCAGCGACCATAAGACTAGTGGGGGATTCACCGGGGAGCTGTTTTTT
-	-	TRBJ2-4	TRBV28	CASSLLAARNIQYF	TGTGCCAGCAGTCTCCTGGCTGCGCGGAACATTCAGTACTTC
-	-	TRBJ1-1	TRBV5-1	CASSLTQNTEAFF	TGCGCCAGCAGCTTAACTCAGAACACTGAAGCTTTCTTT
-	-	TRBJ2-5	TRBV18	CASSPPGEETQYF	TGTGCCAGCTCACCCCCAGGGGAAGAGACCCAGTACTTC
few	TRBD1	TRBJ1-1	TRBV9	CASSISSGGAAVEAFF	TGTGCCAGCAGCATCAGCTCAGGGGGCGCGGCCGTTGAAGCTTTCTTT
-	-	TRBJ2-7	TRBV10-2	CASSEAVGRYVQYF	TGCGCCAGCAGTGAAGCGGTCGGACGGTACGTGCAGTACTTC
-	-	TRBJ1-3	TRBV30	CAWTDNSGNTIYF	TGTGCCTGGACAGACAACTCTGGAAACACCATATATTTT
once	TRBD2	TRBJ2-3	TRBV27	CASSIPGLVGGSDTQYF	TGTGCCAGCAGTATACCCGGACTAGTGGGGGGGTCAGATACGCAGTATTTT
-	-	TRBJ2-3	TRBV6-1	CASSEVGGGTDTQYF	TGTGCCAGCAGTGAAGTAGGGGGGGGCACAGATACGCAGTATTTT